A single sample gave rise to the 26 T cell receptor beta chains below, sequenced in a study of blood T cell repertoires in COVID-19. The assay was immunoSEQ multiplex PCR, and TCRdb's table has in-frame clones only and misses some. The data show 250,000 to 350,000 clones, around 89% seen once. The sample comprised PBMCs or T cells enriched from blood (not recorded which). These TCRs come from a woman under 30 who had recovered from COVID-19.

The genes are TRBV3-1 (or the pseudogene TRBV3-2) and TRBJ2-3; 13 bases align to TRBD2. CDR1 is LGHDT, CDR2 YNNKEL, per germline (reference sequence). V lost 1 base and J lost 1; bases outside the gene matches: 2. The CDR3 is 17 residues long. In DNA, the CDR3 is TGTGCCAGCAGCCAAGGACTAGCGGGGGGAGGCACAGATACGCAGTATTTT. Encoded protein: CASSQGLAGGGTDTQYF.

The chain is built from TRBV6-6 and TRBJ1-5; D might be TRBD1 (6 bases). V was pared by 5 bases and J by 1 base, with 21 bases between. The CDR3 has 18 amino acids. Germline assignment: CDR1 MNHNY and CDR2 SVGAGI (reference sequence). The CDR3 nucleotides read TGTGCCAGCAGTCCCCTGGGGGCTGGGTTTGTGAGCAATCAGCCCCAGCATTTT. This encodes CASSPLGAGFVSNQPQHF.

The genes are TRBV7-3 and TRBJ2-7, with TRBD1 matching over 10 bases. Germline assignment: CDR1 SGHTA and CDR2 FQGTGA. This CDR3 is built from 16 residues. V gave up 4 bases and J gave up 2 bases; unmatched junction bases: 8. The CDR3 loop is CASSSQSGQGTYEQYF. DNA for the CDR3: TGTGCCAGCAGCTCCCAATCGGGACAGGGGACCTACGAGCAGTACTTC.

The CDR3 DNA follows: TGTGCCAGCACGTGGATTGGACAGCCGGATGAAAAACTGTTTTTT. It translates to CASTWIGQPDEKLFF. This sequence joins TRBV5-6 and TRBJ1-4; weak D call: TRBD1 (6 bases). This CDR3 is 15 amino acids long. Germline V gives CDR1 SGHDT, CDR2 YYEEEE. V was trimmed by 6 bases and J by 6 bases, leaving 18 bases between them.

This chain connects TRBV3-1 (or the pseudogene TRBV3-2) to TRBJ1-1, with 8 bases aligning to TRBD1. The CDR3 runs 12 residues. With 4 bases clipped from V and 10 bases from J, the junction kept 5 bases outside the gene matches. CDR1 is LGHDT, CDR2 YNNKEL, per germline (reference sequence). The CDR3 reads CASSLRDRGAFF. In DNA form, the CDR3 reads TGTGCCAGCAGCCTCCGAGACAGGGGAGCTTTCTTT.

V is TRBV30 and J is TRBJ1-1; 7 bases are shared with TRBD1. Germline V gene data show CDR1 as GTSNPN and CDR2 as SVGIG (reference sequence). The CDR3 spans 13 residues. Unmatched junction bases numbered 8, after V lost 2 bases and J lost 8 bases. The CDR3 is CAWSPTGLIEAFF. The CDR3 coding sequence is TGTGCCTGGAGTCCGACAGGGTTAATCGAAGCTTTCTTT.

The gene calls are TRBV28 and TRBJ2-2; weak D call: TRBD1 (5 bases). From germline, CDR1 is MDHEN and CDR2 SYDVKM. V was pared by 4 bases and J by 1 base, with 7 bases between. CDR3 length: 14 amino acids. DNA for the CDR3: TGTGCCAGCAGTTGGGGCAAGAACACCGGGGAGCTGTTTTTT. Amino acids: CASSWGKNTGELFF.

The DNA for the CDR3 is TGTGCCAGCAGTTCGAACAGGGGGTCCTACAATGAGCAGTTCTTC. Translated, it gives CASSSNRGSYNEQFF. This chain links TRBV28 with TRBJ2-1, with 8 bases fitting TRBD1. V lost 4 bases and J lost 1; bases outside the gene matches: 3. This CDR3 is built from 15 residues. Germline V lookup: CDR1 MDHEN, CDR2 SYDVKM.

The V call is TRBV4-2, the J call TRBJ1-6; the D is unclear. Germline CDR1 reads LGHNA; CDR2 reads YNFKEQ. CDR3 length: 15 amino acids. Trimming took off 0 bases at V and 11 bases at J, with 14 bases between the two ends. CDR3 loop: CASSQDLHPRAPLHF. CDR3 coding DNA: TGTGCCAGCAGCCAAGATTTACACCCTCGGGCACCCCTCCACTTT.

The gene calls are TRBV29-1 and TRBJ2-5, with D unresolved. Germline V gene data show CDR1 as SQVTM and CDR2 as ANQGSEA. The V and J ends lost 3 bases and 5 bases respectively, with 4 bases between them. CDR3 length: 10 amino acids. CDR3: CSVDGETQYF. CDR3 in DNA: TGCAGCGTTGATGGCGAGACCCAGTACTTC. The full variable domain, rest sourced from reference TRBV29-1 and TRBJ2-5, is SAVISQKPSRDICQRGTSLTIQCQVDSQVTMMFWYRQQPGQSLTLIATANQGSEATYESGFVIDKFPISRPNLTFSTLTVSNMSPEDSSIYLCSVDGETQYFGPGTRLLVL.

The CDR3 DNA follows: TGTGCCAGTAGCGGACCGGGACTAGCGGGGGGGGTTAACAATGAGCAGTTCTTC. Protein: CASSGPGLAGGVNNEQFF. V usage is TRBV19 and J usage is TRBJ2-1; 16 bases are shared with TRBD2. This CDR3 region has 18 residues. Per the germline V gene, CDR1 is LNHDA and CDR2 is SQIVND (reference sequence). Losses at the gene ends were 6 bases for V and 5 bases for J; bases not matched to a gene: 10.

The chain couples TRBV3-1 (or the pseudogene TRBV3-2) to TRBJ1-1; D might be TRBD1 (5 bases). Deletions cut 8 bases from V and 5 bases from J, with 15 bases between. Germline CDR1 and CDR2: LGHDT and YNNKEL (reference sequence). The CDR3 is 13 amino acids. CDR3 DNA sequence: TGTGCCAGCGCACCAGGGAGGACAACTGAAGCTTTCTTT. As protein: CASAPGRTTEAFF.

The chain couples TRBV19 to TRBJ1-1, with a weak D call TRBD1 (5 bases). Germline-derived CDR1 and CDR2 are LNHDA and SQIVND (reference sequence). There are 12 residues in the CDR3. The V and J ends lost 5 bases and 7 bases respectively, with 11 bases between them. This CDR3 is CASSSDSREAFF. In DNA form, the CDR3 reads TGTGCCAGTAGTTCCGACAGCCGTGAAGCTTTCTTT.

This clone was detected once. The chain has TRBV19 and TRBJ1-5; TRBD1 is a possible D gene (6 bases). This CDR3 contains 17 residues. Looked up from germline, CDR1 is LNHDA and CDR2 is SQIVND (reference sequence). Deletions cut 5 bases from V and 0 bases from J, with 17 bases between. The CDR3 DNA follows: TGTGCCAGTAGTCGGCCCGGGGACAAACATAGCAATCAGCCCCAGCATTTT. Protein product: CASSRPGDKHSNQPQHF.

The rearrangement links TRBV24-1 to TRBJ1-2; 8 bases align to TRBD1. This CDR3 is 13 amino acids long. The germline V gene encodes CDR1 KGHDR and CDR2 SFDVKD. V was pared by 4 bases and J by 5 bases, with 2 bases of the junction left unmatched. The DNA of the CDR3 is TGTGCCACCAGTGAAGGACAGGGATATGGCTACACCTTC. This encodes CATSEGQGYGYTF.

The V gene is TRBV2, the J gene TRBJ2-1, with D perhaps TRBD1 (5 bases). V was clipped by 6 bases and J by 10 bases, with 10 bases between them. The germline V gene encodes CDR1 SNHLY and CDR2 FYNNEI. This CDR3 has 11 residues. In DNA, the CDR3 is TGTGCCAGCAGCCAGGGCCGGGAGCAGTTCTTC. Translation gives CASSQGREQFF.

In its sample, this clone was seen many times. This chain uses TRBV9 with TRBJ2-1; 9 bases agree with TRBD2. Unmatched junction bases numbered 3, after V lost 1 base and J lost 1 base. Germline-derived CDR1 and CDR2 are SGDLS and YYNGEE. CDR3 size: 16 residues. CDR3 bases: TGTGCCAGCAGCGTATCCGGACTAGCGTCCTACAATGAGCAGTTCTTC. This sequence encodes CASSVSGLASYNEQFF.

V is TRBV30 and J is TRBJ1-2, with 9 bases identical to TRBD1. The CDR3 is 13 residues long. Germline V CDR1 and CDR2: GTSNPN, SVGIG (reference sequence). V dropped 6 bases and J dropped 2; count of bases not matched to a gene: 4. The CDR3 sequence: CACTQGANYGYTF. The CDR3 DNA reads TGTGCCTGTACACAGGGGGCGAACTATGGCTACACCTTC.

The chain is built from TRBV5-1 and TRBJ2-5; tentatively, D is TRBD1 (5 bases). The length of the CDR3 is 15 residues. Per germline, CDR1 SGHRS and CDR2 YFSETQ. Deletions cut 1 base from V and 5 bases from J, with 15 bases between. CDR3 nucleotides: TGCGCCAGCAGCTTGTCAGGGTATGGAGTGGAGACCCAGTACTTC. This encodes CASSLSGYGVETQYF.

The chain employs TRBV5-1 and TRBJ2-7; TRBD1 agrees at 8 bases. The germline CDR1 and CDR2 sequences are SGHRS and YFSETQ. The junction had 16 bases not matched to a gene; V was cut back by 3 bases and J by 5 bases. The CDR3 consists of 17 residues. CDR3 residues: CASSSTPDGQGANEQYF. In DNA, the CDR3 is TGCGCCAGCAGCTCGACCCCGGATGGTCAGGGGGCGAACGAGCAGTACTTC.

This sequence joins TRBV18 and TRBJ2-2, with 7 bases matching TRBD1. Germline V gene sequence: CDR1 KGHSH, CDR2 LQKENI. The CDR3 runs 16 residues. Unmatched junction bases numbered 6, after V lost 3 bases and J lost 2 bases. DNA for the CDR3: TGTGCCAGCTCACCTGTAGGGGGCTTCAACACCGGGGAGCTGTTTTTT. This gives the protein CASSPVGGFNTGELFF.

The chain links TRBV5-6 to TRBJ2-2; the D is unclear. Germline V gene sequence: CDR1 SGHDT, CDR2 YYEEEE. Trimming removed 1 base from V and 4 bases from J, with 11 bases in between. The CDR3 has 15 amino acids. The CDR3 reads CASSLYEAGTGELFF. The CDR3 DNA follows: TGTGCCAGCAGCTTGTATGAGGCTGGCACCGGGGAGCTGTTTTTT.

The genes are TRBV15 and TRBJ1-2, with TRBD1 matching 9 bases. The germline V gene has CDR1 LNHNV and CDR2 YYDKDF (reference sequence). The CDR3 is made up of 21 amino acids. J was trimmed by 8 bases and V by 4 bases; bases with no gene match: 29. The CDR3 DNA reads as TGTGCCACCAGCACCCCACGGGGGGACAGGGAGGGACTGAATCTATTTTTCGGCTACACCTTC. The encoded protein is CATSTPRGDREGLNLFFGYTF. The variable domain in full, with the rest retrieved from reference TRBV15 and TRBJ1-2, is DAMVIQNPRYQVTQFGKPVTLSCSQTLNHNVMYWYQQKSSQAPKLLFHYYDKDFNNEADTPDNFQSRRPNTSFCFLDIRSPGLGDTAMYLCATSTPRGDREGLNLFFGYTFGSGTRLTVV.

This clone was seen once. This chain joins TRBV6-1 and TRBJ2-7, with 10 bases lining up with TRBD1. CDR1 is MNHNS and CDR2 is SASEGT in the germline V gene. This CDR3 is 15 amino acids long. Unmatched junction bases numbered 5, after V lost 0 bases and J lost 6 bases. The CDR3 reads CASSEAGTGVSEQYF. In DNA, the CDR3 is TGTGCCAGCAGTGAAGCTGGGACAGGGGTCTCCGAGCAGTACTTC.

The chain has TRBV30 and TRBJ1-1; perhaps TRBD1 as D (5 bases). Per the germline V gene, CDR1 is GTSNPN and CDR2 is SVGIG (reference sequence). The V end lost 2 bases, the J end lost 5 bases, and 12 bases lay between the germline ends. The CDR3 consists of 13 residues. The CDR3 DNA reads as TGTGCCTGGAGTCTGGGGCCAGGGACTGAAGCTTTCTTT. Its protein product is CAWSLGPGTEAFF.

The chain employs TRBV9 and TRBJ1-2; D unresolved. The germline V gene has CDR1 SGDLS and CDR2 YYNGEE. This CDR3 is built from 15 residues. V lost 1 base to trimming and J lost 6 bases, with 16 bases between them. This CDR3 reads CASSVQDTRPNGYTF. The CDR3 coding sequence is TGTGCCAGCAGCGTACAGGATACCAGGCCTAATGGCTACACCTTC.